The text below deals with one TCR beta chain. Measured with immunoSEQ multiplex PCR; TCRdb has only the in-frame clones, and not every one. The sample lists 40,000 or so clones, 88% occurring once. The germline CDR1 and CDR2 sequences are MNHNY and SVGAGI (reference sequence). The CDR3 has 14 residues. V was clipped by 6 bases and J by 1 base, with 12 bases between them. The record originates from a study of OX40 agonist ivuxolimab in advanced cancers. This sample comprised CD4+ or CD8+ T cells sorted from blood, obtained in a trial of the OX40 agonist ivuxolimab. The clonotype comes from an adult with an advanced solid tumor such as melanoma, head and neck, liver or kidney cancer. The chain has TRBV6-6 and TRBJ1-1; D gene unclear. In nucleotides, the CDR3 is TGTGCCAGCAGACGACCTACTGCGAACACTGAAGCTTTCTTT. Its translation: CASRRPTANTEAFF.